One sample yielded the 25 T cell receptor beta chains listed below, sequenced in a study of control samples from healthy donors and cancer patients. Libraries were prepared by immunoSEQ multiplex PCR; TCRdb keeps only in-frame clonotypes and omits some of them. This sample yields about 140,000 clones, of which roughly nine tenths are seen a single time; approximately 6.8% belongs to the top ten. Sequencing input: blood. The receptor source for this set is a young man in good health.

This chain uses TRBV5-4 with TRBJ2-7, with a tentative D call TRBD1 (6 bases). Germline CDR1 and CDR2: SGHNT and YYREEE (reference sequence). V was pared by 2 bases and J by 6 bases, with 27 bases between. The CDR3 length is 18 residues. The DNA for the CDR3 is TGTGCCAGCAGCTTTGAGCCCTACCAGGGGATTCCACCCGTCGAGCAGTACTTC. Protein: CASSFEPYQGIPPVEQYF.

This clone was seen more than once but under ten times. This chain connects TRBV18 to TRBJ2-1, with D perhaps TRBD2 (6 bases). CDR1 and CDR2 from the germline V gene are KGHSH and LQKENI. Trimming took off 3 bases at V and 10 bases at J, with 13 bases between the two ends. The CDR3 is 13 residues long. In DNA, the CDR3 is TGTGCCAGCTCACCCCGCGGCGGGGACGAGCAGTTCTTC. Protein product: CASSPRGGDEQFF.

This clone was seen only once. The chain recombines TRBV29-1 with TRBJ2-7; D not certain. V was clipped by 4 bases and J by 3 bases, with 10 bases between them. The germline V gene has CDR1 SQVTM and CDR2 ANQGSEA. CDR3 length: 12 residues. The CDR3 is CSVALISYEQYF. In nucleotides, the CDR3 is TGCAGCGTTGCCTTGATTAGCTACGAGCAGTACTTC.

This sequence joins TRBV27 and TRBJ1-5; D unclear. V was cut by 4 bases and J by 0 bases, with 10 bases left in between. CDR1 and CDR2 (germline): MNHEY, SMNVEV (reference sequence). The CDR3 runs to 15 residues. As DNA, the CDR3 is TGTGCCAGCAGTTCGGTTGCTTATAGCAATCAGCCCCAGCATTTT. Protein product: CASSSVAYSNQPQHF.

The chain has TRBV19 and TRBJ1-1; D perhaps matches TRBD1 (6 bases). The CDR3 is made up of 17 amino acids. CDR1 LNHDA and CDR2 SQIVND come from the germline V gene (reference sequence). The V and J ends lost 1 base and 0 bases respectively, with 15 bases between them. DNA of the CDR3: TGTGCCAGTAGTATAGGAGGGGGATATAACATGAACACTGAAGCTTTCTTT. This sequence encodes CASSIGGGYNMNTEAFF.

The chain employs TRBV7-3 and TRBJ1-1, with a tentative D call TRBD1 (6 bases). CDR1 is SGHTA, CDR2 FQGTGA, per germline. The CDR3 spans 13 residues. Trimming pared 5 bases from V and 6 bases from J, leaving 13 bases between. The CDR3 here is CASSAGASPEAFF. As DNA, the CDR3 is TGTGCCAGCAGCGCAGGGGCCTCGCCTGAAGCTTTCTTT.

The V call is TRBV2, the J call TRBJ2-1, with 10 bases fitting TRBD1. The CDR3 length is 15 residues. V lost 4 bases, J lost 3 bases, and 3 bases stayed unmatched. The V gene's germline CDR1 is SNHLY and CDR2 FYNNEI. Here the CDR3 reads CASSGDRGLYNEQFF. Here the CDR3 DNA reads TGTGCCAGCAGTGGGGACAGGGGTCTCTACAATGAGCAGTTCTTC.

V gene TRBV18 combines with J gene TRBJ1-5; 12 bases align to TRBD1. The CDR3 sequence is 16 residues long. The germline V gene encodes CDR1 KGHSH and CDR2 LQKENI. V shed 3 bases, J shed 2 bases, and the junction held 2 bases outside the gene matches. The CDR3: CASSPGTGGGNQPQHF. CDR3 DNA sequence: TGTGCCAGCTCACCGGGGACAGGGGGCGGCAATCAGCCCCAGCATTTT.

This clone came up a few times. V is TRBV5-1 and J is TRBJ1-2; TRBD1 might be the D (5 bases). The CDR3 is 14 amino acids. In germline, CDR1 is SGHRS, CDR2 YFSETQ. V was clipped by 2 bases and J by 4 bases, with 12 bases between them. The CDR3 DNA sequence: TGCGCCAGCAGCTTCTCGGGGGTCGGCTATGGCTACACCTTC. It yields the protein CASSFSGVGYGYTF.

V gene TRBV6-2 or TRBV6-3 combines with J gene TRBJ2-1; 9 bases agree with TRBD1. Trimming cost V 5 bases and J 5 bases; bases outside gene matches: 10. The CDR3 extends over 16 amino acids. Germline CDR1 MNHEY, CDR2 SVGEGT. Written as DNA, the CDR3 is TGTGCCAGCAGTCCCCCTACCGGGACAGGGAACAATGAGCAGTTCTTC. Translated: CASSPPTGTGNNEQFF.

The V call is TRBV18, the J call TRBJ2-5, with a weak D call TRBD2 (5 bases). The V gene lost 3 bases and the J gene lost 5 bases, with 16 bases spanning the gap. The CDR3 is 15 residues long. From germline, CDR1 is KGHSH and CDR2 LQKENI. The CDR3 DNA reads as TGTGCCAGCTCACCGTTAACATCGGGGTCGGAGACCCAGTACTTC. Its translation is CASSPLTSGSETQYF.

V usage is TRBV7-2 and J usage is TRBJ1-2, with D uncertain. CDR3 length equals 16 residues. V was shortened by 2 bases and J by 8 bases, with 21 bases between the two germline ends. Looked up from germline, CDR1 is SGHTA and CDR2 is FQGNSA. This CDR3 is CASSLLWSGTLRGYTF. CDR3 nucleotide sequence: TGTGCCAGCAGCTTACTATGGTCGGGCACTTTGCGGGGCTACACCTTC.

A single count supports this clone. V and J are TRBV19 and TRBJ1-6, with 7 bases matching TRBD1. CDR1 is LNHDA, CDR2 SQIVND, per germline (reference sequence). Trimming cost V 6 bases and J 13 bases; bases outside gene matches: 9. CDR3 length equals 13 residues. The CDR3 region is CASSYFQGDPLHF. The DNA for the CDR3 is TGTGCCAGTAGCTACTTCCAGGGGGATCCCCTCCACTTT.

This rearrangement joins TRBV3-1 (or the pseudogene TRBV3-2) to TRBJ2-2, with D perhaps matching TRBD2 (6 bases). CDR1 and CDR2 (germline): LGHDT, YNNKEL (reference sequence). This CDR3 has 18 residues. V was shortened by 0 bases and J by 4 bases, with 18 bases between the two germline ends. CDR3 bases: TGTGCCAGCAGCCAAGATCGACCTGGGGGGTTTTCCACCGGGGAGCTGTTTTTT. Encoded protein: CASSQDRPGGFSTGELFF.

This chain uses TRBV28 with TRBJ1-1; D may be TRBD1 (6 bases). The CDR3 is 14 residues long. Deletions cut 6 bases from V and 0 bases from J, with 11 bases between. Germline V lookup: CDR1 MDHEN, CDR2 SYDVKM. The CDR3 protein is CASRPGDMNTEAFF. The CDR3 nucleotides read TGTGCCAGCAGACCAGGGGACATGAACACTGAAGCTTTCTTT.

V gene TRBV7-2 combines with J gene TRBJ1-5; no clear D gene. V shed 3 bases and J shed 5 bases, with 11 bases lying between them. Germline V gene data show CDR1 as SGHTA and CDR2 as FQGNSA. The CDR3 is made up of 14 amino acids. The CDR3 here is CASSFSGVHQPQHF. Written as DNA, the CDR3 is TGTGCCAGCAGCTTTTCCGGAGTCCATCAGCCCCAGCATTTT.

V usage is TRBV5-6 and J usage is TRBJ1-1; no definite D call. The CDR3 has 14 amino acids. Trimming stripped 4 bases from V and 3 bases from J, with 13 bases between. Germline V gene lookup returns CDR1 SGHDT and CDR2 YYEEEE. Here the CDR3 reads CASSGYGSYTEAFF. CDR3 bases: TGTGCCAGCAGCGGATACGGGAGCTACACTGAAGCTTTCTTT.

The chain employs TRBV30 and TRBJ1-2; possible D gene TRBD1, 5 bases. Looked up from germline, CDR1 is GTSNPN and CDR2 is SVGIG (reference sequence). Trimming removed 0 bases at V and 5 bases at J, with 13 bases between. The CDR3 sequence is 14 residues long. The CDR3 reads CAWSVGTSLYGYTF. The CDR3 bases are TGTGCCTGGAGTGTAGGGACTAGCCTTTATGGCTACACCTTC.

This clone has a single count. This chain joins TRBV19 and TRBJ2-1, with 12 bases lining up with TRBD2. The junction had 7 bases not matched to a gene; V was cut back by 7 bases and J by 3 bases. The germline gives CDR1 LNHDA, CDR2 SQIVND (reference sequence). There are 16 residues in the CDR3. The CDR3 DNA reads TGTGCCAGTAAGGCTAGCGGGGGGGCCGACTACAATGAGCAGTTCTTC. This translates into CASKASGGADYNEQFF.

The chain carries TRBV24-1 and TRBJ2-3, with D possibly matching TRBD1 (6 bases). The CDR3 contains 14 residues. CDR1 and CDR2 (germline): KGHDR, SFDVKD. Trimming removed 4 bases from V and 0 bases from J, with 7 bases in between. CDR3 DNA: TGTGCCACCAGTGACAGGGGAAGCACAGATACGCAGTATTTT. Encoded protein: CATSDRGSTDTQYF.

The J gene is TRBJ1-4, the V gene TRBV4-1; the match to TRBD1 covers 11 bases. With 4 bases clipped from V and 8 bases from J, the junction kept 6 bases outside the gene matches. The CDR3 is 15 amino acids. Germline assignment: CDR1 MGHRA and CDR2 YSYEKL. The CDR3 DNA reads TGCGCCAGCAGCCTCGCGGGACAGGGGGAAGAAAAACTGTTTTTT. Its translation is CASSLAGQGEEKLFF.

The V and J genes are TRBV7-9 and TRBJ1-1, with a weak D call TRBD1 (6 bases). The V end lost 5 bases, the J end lost 1 base, and 11 bases lay between the germline ends. Germline lookup yields CDR1 SEHNR and CDR2 FQNEAQ (reference sequence). The CDR3 contains 14 residues. The chain's CDR3 is CASSTYRENTEAFF. The CDR3 region has the DNA TGTGCCAGCAGCACATACAGGGAGAACACTGAAGCTTTCTTT.

The chain recombines TRBV19 with TRBJ2-7; no clear D. CDR3 length: 14 residues. The V and J ends lost 3 bases and 2 bases respectively, with 11 bases between them. Germline loops: CDR1 LNHDA, CDR2 SQIVND (reference sequence). This CDR3 reads CASSILGSPYEQYF. The CDR3 nucleotides are TGTGCCAGTAGTATCCTAGGATCGCCCTACGAGCAGTACTTC.

The rearrangement links TRBV5-4 to TRBJ2-2; D is uncertain. CDR1 and CDR2 from the germline V gene are SGHNT and YYREEE (reference sequence). V lost 3 bases to trimming and J lost 3 bases, with 3 bases between them. The length of the CDR3 is 12 residues. The CDR3 loop reads CASSSYTGELFF. As DNA, the CDR3 is TGTGCCAGCAGCTCATACACCGGGGAGCTGTTTTTT.

This chain links TRBV6-2 or TRBV6-3 with TRBJ1-2; D gene unclear. Per the germline V gene, CDR1 is MNHEY and CDR2 is SVGEGT. The CDR3 contains 15 residues. Trimming removed 0 bases from V and 4 bases from J, with 12 bases in between. CDR3 loop: CASSYSNRPLYGYTF. CDR3 bases: TGTGCCAGCAGTTACTCGAACAGACCACTCTATGGCTACACCTTC.